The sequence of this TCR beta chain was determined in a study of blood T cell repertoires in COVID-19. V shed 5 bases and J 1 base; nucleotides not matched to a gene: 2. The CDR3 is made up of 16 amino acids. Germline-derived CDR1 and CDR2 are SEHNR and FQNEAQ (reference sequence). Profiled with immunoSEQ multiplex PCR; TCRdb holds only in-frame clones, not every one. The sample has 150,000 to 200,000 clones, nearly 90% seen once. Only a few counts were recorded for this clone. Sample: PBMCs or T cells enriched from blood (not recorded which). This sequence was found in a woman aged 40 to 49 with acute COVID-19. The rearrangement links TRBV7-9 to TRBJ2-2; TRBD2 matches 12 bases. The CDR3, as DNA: TGTGCCAGCAGCGAGACTAGCGGGGGGAACACCGGGGAGCTGTTTTTT. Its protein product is CASSETSGGNTGELFF. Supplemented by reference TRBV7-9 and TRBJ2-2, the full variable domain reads DTGVSQNPRHKITKRGQNVTFRCDPISEHNRLYWYRQTLGQGPEFLTYFQNEAQLEKSRLLSDRFSAERPKGSFSTLEIQRTEQGDSAMYLCASSETSGGNTGELFFGEGSRLTVL.